This T cell receptor (beta chain) was obtained from a study of blood T cell repertoires in COVID-19. As for the study in general: From the United States, Italy and Spain came samples of acute and convalescent COVID-19.

Germline V gene sequence: CDR1 MNHEY, CDR2 SVGEGT. V lost 2 bases to trimming and J lost 4 bases, with 15 bases between them. The CDR3 spans 16 residues. Participant-reported clinical history was the basis for cohort assignment. Authors' analysis steps: Cell counts per sample came from amplifying reference gene primers. Profiling relied on immunoSEQ multiplex PCR, and the TCRdb table lists in-frame clones only, not all of them. D and trimming come from the DNA, and the V and J calls and clone size come from that table. The sample has hundreds of thousands of clones, around nine tenths seen once. Sequencing input: PBMCs or T cells enriched from blood (not recorded which). The TCR comes from a woman aged 55-70 years in a cohort exposed to, infected with or recovered from COVID-19 (not recorded which). This rearrangement joins TRBV6-2 or TRBV6-3 to TRBJ1-5; D is unresolved. CDR3 region: CASSYKEKAHNQPQHF. The CDR3 bases are TGTGCCAGCAGTTACAAAGAGAAAGCTCATAATCAGCCCCAGCATTTT.